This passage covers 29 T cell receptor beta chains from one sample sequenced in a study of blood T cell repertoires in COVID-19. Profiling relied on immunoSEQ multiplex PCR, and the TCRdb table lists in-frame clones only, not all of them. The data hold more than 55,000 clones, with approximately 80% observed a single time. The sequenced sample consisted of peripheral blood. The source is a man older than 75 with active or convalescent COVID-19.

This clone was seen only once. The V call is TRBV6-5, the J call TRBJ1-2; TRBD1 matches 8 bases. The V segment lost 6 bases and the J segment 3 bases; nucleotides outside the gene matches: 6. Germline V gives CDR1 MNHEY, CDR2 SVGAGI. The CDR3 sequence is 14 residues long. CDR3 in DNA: TGTGCCAGCAGACGGACAGGGACGGACTATGGCTACACCTTC. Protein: CASRRTGTDYGYTF.

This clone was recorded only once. The CDR3 here is CASSFCFWTTMRELFF. The CDR3 DNA sequence: TGTGCCAGCAGTTTTTGTTTTTGGACAACTATGAGGGAGCTGTTTTTT. The chain combines TRBV28 with TRBJ2-2, with D possibly matching TRBD1 (5 bases). The CDR3 spans 16 residues. Germline lookup yields CDR1 MDHEN and CDR2 SYDVKM. The ends were cut back, 3 bases at V and 9 bases at J, with 20 bases in the middle.

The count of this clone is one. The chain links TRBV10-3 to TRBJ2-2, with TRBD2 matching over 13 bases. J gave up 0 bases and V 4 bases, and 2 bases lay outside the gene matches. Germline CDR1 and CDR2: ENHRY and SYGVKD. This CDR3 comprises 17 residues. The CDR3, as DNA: TGTGCCATCAGTGCGACTAGCGGGGGGCCGAACACCGGGGAGCTGTTTTTT. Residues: CAISATSGGPNTGELFF.

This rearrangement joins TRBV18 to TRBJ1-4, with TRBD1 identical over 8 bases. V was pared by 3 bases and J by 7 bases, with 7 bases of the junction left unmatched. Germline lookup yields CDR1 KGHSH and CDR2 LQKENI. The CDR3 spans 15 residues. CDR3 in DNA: TGTGCCAGCTCACCCCGGACAGGGTTTAGTGAAAAACTGTTTTTT. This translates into CASSPRTGFSEKLFF.

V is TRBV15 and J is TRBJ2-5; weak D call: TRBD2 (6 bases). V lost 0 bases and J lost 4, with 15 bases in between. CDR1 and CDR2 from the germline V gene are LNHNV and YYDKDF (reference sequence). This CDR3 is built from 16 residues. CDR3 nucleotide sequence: TGTGCCACCAGCAGAGATATGGGCGCGGGGTCAGAGACCCAGTACTTC. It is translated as CATSRDMGAGSETQYF.

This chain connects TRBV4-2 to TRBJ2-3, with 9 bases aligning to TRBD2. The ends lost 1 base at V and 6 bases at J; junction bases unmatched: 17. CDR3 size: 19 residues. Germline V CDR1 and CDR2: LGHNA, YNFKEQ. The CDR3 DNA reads TGTGCCAGCAGCCAAGGGTGGAGGGGTGGGGTAGCGGGAGCGGATACGCAGTATTTT. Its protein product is CASSQGWRGGVAGADTQYF.

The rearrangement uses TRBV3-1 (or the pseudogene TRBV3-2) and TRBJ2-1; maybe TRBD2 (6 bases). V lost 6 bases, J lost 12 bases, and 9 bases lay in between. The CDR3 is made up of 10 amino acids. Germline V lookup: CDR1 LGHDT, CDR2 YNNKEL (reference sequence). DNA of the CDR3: TGTGCCAGCAGGGGGGGAAGGCAGTTCTTC. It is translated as CASRGGRQFF.

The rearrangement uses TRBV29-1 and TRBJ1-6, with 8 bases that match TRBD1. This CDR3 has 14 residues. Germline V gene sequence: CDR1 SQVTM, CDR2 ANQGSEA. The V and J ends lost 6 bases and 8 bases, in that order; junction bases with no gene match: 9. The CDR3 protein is CSVQRTGRDSPLHF. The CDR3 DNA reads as TGCAGCGTCCAACGGACAGGGCGGGATTCACCCCTCCACTTT.

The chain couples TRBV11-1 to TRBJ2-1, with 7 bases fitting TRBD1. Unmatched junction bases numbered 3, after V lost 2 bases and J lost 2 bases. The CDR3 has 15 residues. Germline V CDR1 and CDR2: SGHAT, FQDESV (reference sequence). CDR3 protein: CASSLRTGAYNEQFF. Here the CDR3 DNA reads TGTGCCAGCAGCTTAAGAACAGGGGCCTACAATGAGCAGTTCTTC.

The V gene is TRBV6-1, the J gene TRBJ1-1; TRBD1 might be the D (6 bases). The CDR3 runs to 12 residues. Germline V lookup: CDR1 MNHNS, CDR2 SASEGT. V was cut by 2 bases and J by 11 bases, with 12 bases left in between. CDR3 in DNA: TGTGCCAGCAGTGAACAGGGGCCCGGCGCTTTCTTT. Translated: CASSEQGPGAFF.

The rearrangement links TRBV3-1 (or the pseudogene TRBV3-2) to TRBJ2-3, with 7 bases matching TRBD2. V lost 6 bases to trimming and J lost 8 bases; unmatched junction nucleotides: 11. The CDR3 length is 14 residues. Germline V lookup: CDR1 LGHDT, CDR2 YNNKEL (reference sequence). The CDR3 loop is CASRQRAGEGTQYF. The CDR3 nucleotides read TGTGCCAGCAGGCAACGGGCGGGGGAAGGTACGCAGTATTTT.

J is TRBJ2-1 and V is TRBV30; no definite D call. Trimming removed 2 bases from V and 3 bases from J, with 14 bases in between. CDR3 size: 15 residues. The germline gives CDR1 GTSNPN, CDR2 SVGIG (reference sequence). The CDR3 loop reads CAWSNVAANYNEQFF. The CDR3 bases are TGTGCCTGGAGTAACGTCGCGGCCAACTACAATGAGCAGTTCTTC.

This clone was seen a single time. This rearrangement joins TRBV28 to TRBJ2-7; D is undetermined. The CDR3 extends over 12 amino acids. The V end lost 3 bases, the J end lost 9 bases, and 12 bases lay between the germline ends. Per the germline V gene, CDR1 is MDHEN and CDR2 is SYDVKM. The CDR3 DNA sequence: TGTGCCAGCAGTTTGGCGCCCCAGGCGCAGTACTTC. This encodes CASSLAPQAQYF.

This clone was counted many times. In DNA, the CDR3 is TGTGCCAGCAGTTCGTGGACAGGGCCGGATAATTCACCCCTCCACTTT. It yields the protein CASSSWTGPDNSPLHF. The rearrangement uses TRBV27 and TRBJ1-6; TRBD1 matches at 8 bases. J was trimmed by 5 bases and V by 4 bases; bases with no gene match: 7. The CDR3 extends over 16 amino acids. Germline V lookup: CDR1 MNHEY, CDR2 SMNVEV (reference sequence).

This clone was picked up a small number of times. The DNA for the CDR3 is TGTGCCAGCAGCTGGGGCGGAGCGGGGGGGCGAGCCGAGCAGTACTTC. It is translated as CASSWGGAGGRAEQYF. The V gene is TRBV5-4, the J gene TRBJ2-7, with 10 positions matching TRBD2. The CDR3 totals 16 residues. Trimming at V came to 3 bases and at J to 6 bases, leaving 12 bases not matched to a gene. CDR1 and CDR2 (germline): SGHNT, YYREEE (reference sequence).

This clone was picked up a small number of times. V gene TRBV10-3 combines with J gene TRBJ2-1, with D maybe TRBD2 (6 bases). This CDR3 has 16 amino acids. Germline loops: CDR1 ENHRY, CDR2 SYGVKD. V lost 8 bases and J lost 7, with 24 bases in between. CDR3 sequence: CAIARGIVNVRNEQFF. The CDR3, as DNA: TGTGCCATCGCCCGGGGGATAGTAAATGTTCGGAATGAGCAGTTCTTC.

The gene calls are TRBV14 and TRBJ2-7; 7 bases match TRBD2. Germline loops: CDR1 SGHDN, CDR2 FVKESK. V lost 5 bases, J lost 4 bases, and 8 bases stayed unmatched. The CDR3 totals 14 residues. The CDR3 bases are TGTGCCAGCAGCAACAGCGGGACCGGGTACGAGCAGTACTTC. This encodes CASSNSGTGYEQYF.

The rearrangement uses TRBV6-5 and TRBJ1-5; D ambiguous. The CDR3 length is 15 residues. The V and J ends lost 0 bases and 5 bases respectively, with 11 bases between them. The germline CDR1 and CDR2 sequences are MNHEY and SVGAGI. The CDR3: CASSYSSRVDQPQHF. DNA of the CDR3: TGTGCCAGCAGTTACTCGAGCCGGGTGGATCAGCCCCAGCATTTT.

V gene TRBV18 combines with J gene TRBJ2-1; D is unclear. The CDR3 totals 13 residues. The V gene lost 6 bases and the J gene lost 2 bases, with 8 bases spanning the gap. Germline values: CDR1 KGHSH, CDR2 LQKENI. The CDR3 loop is CASSADPYNEQFF. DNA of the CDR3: TGTGCCAGCTCTGCAGATCCCTACAATGAGCAGTTCTTC.

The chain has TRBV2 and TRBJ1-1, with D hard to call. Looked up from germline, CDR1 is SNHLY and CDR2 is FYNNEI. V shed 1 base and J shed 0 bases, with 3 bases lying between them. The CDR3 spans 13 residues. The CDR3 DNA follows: TGTGCCAGCAGTGAAGATATGAACACTGAAGCTTTCTTT. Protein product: CASSEDMNTEAFF.

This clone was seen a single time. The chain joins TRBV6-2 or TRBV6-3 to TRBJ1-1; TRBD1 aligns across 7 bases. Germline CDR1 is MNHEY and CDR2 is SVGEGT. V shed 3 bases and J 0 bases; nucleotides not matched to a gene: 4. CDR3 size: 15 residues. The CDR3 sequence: CASSYGQAVNTEAFF. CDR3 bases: TGTGCCAGCAGTTATGGACAGGCAGTGAACACTGAAGCTTTCTTT.

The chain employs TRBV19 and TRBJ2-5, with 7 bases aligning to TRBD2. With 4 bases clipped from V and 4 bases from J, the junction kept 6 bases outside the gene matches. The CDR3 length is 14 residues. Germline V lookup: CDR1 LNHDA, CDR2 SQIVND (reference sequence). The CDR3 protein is CASSRREGAETQYF. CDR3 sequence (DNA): TGTGCCAGTAGTAGGAGGGAGGGCGCAGAGACCCAGTACTTC.

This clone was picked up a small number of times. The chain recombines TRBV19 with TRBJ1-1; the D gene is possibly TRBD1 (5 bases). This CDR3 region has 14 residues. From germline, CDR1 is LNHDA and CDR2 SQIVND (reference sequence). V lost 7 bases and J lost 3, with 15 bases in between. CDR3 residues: CASIVRGGDTEAFF. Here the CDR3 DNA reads TGTGCCAGTATCGTCCGTGGGGGGGACACTGAAGCTTTCTTT.

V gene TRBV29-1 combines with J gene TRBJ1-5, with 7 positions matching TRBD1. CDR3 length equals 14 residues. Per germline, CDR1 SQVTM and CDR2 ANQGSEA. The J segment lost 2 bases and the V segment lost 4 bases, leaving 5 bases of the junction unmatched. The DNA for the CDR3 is TGCAGCGTTGGGGCCGGGACAGGCAATCAGCCCCAGCATTTT. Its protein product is CSVGAGTGNQPQHF.

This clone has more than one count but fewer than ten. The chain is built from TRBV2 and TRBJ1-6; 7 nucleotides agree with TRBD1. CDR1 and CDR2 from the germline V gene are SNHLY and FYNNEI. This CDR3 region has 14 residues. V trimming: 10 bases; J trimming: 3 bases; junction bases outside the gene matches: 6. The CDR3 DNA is TGTGCCACCTACGCAGGGGGCTATAATTCACCCCTCCACTTT. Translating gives CATYAGGYNSPLHF.

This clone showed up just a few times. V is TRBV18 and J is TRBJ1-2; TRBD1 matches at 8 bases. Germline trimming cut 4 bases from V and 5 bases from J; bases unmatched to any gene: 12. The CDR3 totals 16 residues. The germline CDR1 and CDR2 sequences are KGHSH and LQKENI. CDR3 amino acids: CASSLGQGDNGYGYTF. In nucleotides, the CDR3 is TGTGCCAGCTCACTCGGACAGGGAGATAACGGTTATGGCTACACCTTC.

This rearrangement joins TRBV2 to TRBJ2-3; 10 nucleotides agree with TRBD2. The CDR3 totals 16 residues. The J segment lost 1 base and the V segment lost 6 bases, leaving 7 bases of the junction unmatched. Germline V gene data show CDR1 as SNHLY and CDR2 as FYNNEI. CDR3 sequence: CASSPYGTSGTDTQYF. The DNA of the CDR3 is TGTGCCAGCAGCCCCTACGGGACTAGCGGCACAGATACGCAGTATTTT.

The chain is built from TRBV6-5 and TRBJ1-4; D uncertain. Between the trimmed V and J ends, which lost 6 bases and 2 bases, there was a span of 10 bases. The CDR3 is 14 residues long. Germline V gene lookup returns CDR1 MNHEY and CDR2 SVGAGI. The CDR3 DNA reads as TGTGCCAGCAGAGGAACAGCCACTAATGAAAAACTGTTTTTT. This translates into CASRGTATNEKLFF.

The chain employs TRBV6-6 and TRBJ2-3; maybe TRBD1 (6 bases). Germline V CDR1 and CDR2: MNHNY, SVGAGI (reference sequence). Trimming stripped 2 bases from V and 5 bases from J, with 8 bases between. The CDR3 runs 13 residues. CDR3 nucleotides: TGTGCCAGCAGTTACACGACAGGAGATACGCAGTATTTT. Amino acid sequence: CASSYTTGDTQYF.